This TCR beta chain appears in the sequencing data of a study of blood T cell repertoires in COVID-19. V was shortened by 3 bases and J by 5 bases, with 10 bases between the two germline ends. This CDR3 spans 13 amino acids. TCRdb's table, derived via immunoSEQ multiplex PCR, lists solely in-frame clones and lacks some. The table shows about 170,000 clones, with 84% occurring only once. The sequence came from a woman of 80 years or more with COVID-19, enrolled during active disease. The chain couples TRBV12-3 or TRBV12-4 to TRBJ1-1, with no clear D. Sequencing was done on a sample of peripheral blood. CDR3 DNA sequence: TGTGCCAGCAGTTTTGGGCGTGCAACTGAAGCTTTCTTT. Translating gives CASSFGRATEAFF.